The 22 T cell receptor beta chains below all came from one sample that was sequenced in a study of control samples from healthy donors and cancer patients. Libraries were prepared by immunoSEQ multiplex PCR; TCRdb keeps only in-frame clonotypes and omits some of them. Of approximately 160,000 clones detected, about 91% appear once; the ten largest clones hold approximately 2%. The sequencing input was blood. These TCRs come from a woman aged 35 to 49 in good health.

V gene TRBV6-5 combines with J gene TRBJ1-1; D unresolved. Germline V gives CDR1 MNHEY, CDR2 SVGAGI. This CDR3 has 13 residues. The V and J ends lost 0 bases and 8 bases respectively, with 10 bases between them. The CDR3 loop is CASSYSGKTEAFF. CDR3 sequence (DNA): TGTGCCAGCAGTTACTCAGGTAAAACCGAAGCTTTCTTT.

V usage is TRBV7-9 and J usage is TRBJ2-3, with TRBD2 matching over 7 bases. J lost 6 bases, V lost 5 bases, and 5 bases had no gene match. The CDR3 consists of 13 residues. Germline lookup yields CDR1 SEHNR and CDR2 FQNEAQ (reference sequence). CDR3 in DNA: TGTGCCAGCAGCCGGGGACTATGGGATACGCAGTATTTT. Encoded protein: CASSRGLWDTQYF.

The genes are TRBV2 and TRBJ1-1, with D possibly TRBD1 on 6 matching bases. This CDR3 region has 19 residues. Germline CDR1 and CDR2: SNHLY and FYNNEI. V was pared by 4 bases and J by 4 bases, with 28 bases between. CDR3 residues: CASSADRFGGVGTRTEAFF. The CDR3 coding sequence is TGTGCCAGCAGTGCGGATAGATTCGGGGGCGTTGGAACTCGCACTGAAGCTTTCTTT. The entire variable domain, with the rest obtained from reference TRBV2 and TRBJ1-1, is as follows: EPEVTQTPSHQVTQMGQEVILRCVPISNHLYFYWYRQILGQKVEFLVSFYNNEISEKSEIFDDQFSVERPDGSNFTLKIRSTKLEDSAMYFCASSADRFGGVGTRTEAFFGQGTRLTVV.

The chain recombines TRBV5-1 with TRBJ1-6; tentative D call: TRBD1 (5 bases). This CDR3 contains 15 residues. Germline CDR1 SGHRS, CDR2 YFSETQ. With 3 bases removed from V and 9 bases from J, the gap between germline ends came to 16 bases. DNA of the CDR3: TGCGCCAGCAGCTCCGGGTCCGGGGGAGGTTCACCCCTCCACTTT. Its translation: CASSSGSGGGSPLHF.

The V call is TRBV19, the J call TRBJ1-1; the D gene is possibly TRBD1 (6 bases). The V gene's germline CDR1 is LNHDA and CDR2 SQIVND (reference sequence). V dropped 1 base and J dropped 7 bases, with 10 bases sitting between them. The CDR3 sequence is 13 residues long. The CDR3: CASSIGGHLEAFF. CDR3 in DNA: TGTGCCAGTAGTATAGGGGGACACCTTGAAGCTTTCTTT.

The chain carries TRBV27 and TRBJ2-1; D is possibly TRBD2 (6 bases). V lost 6 bases, J lost 5 bases, and 20 bases lay in between. This CDR3 is 16 amino acids long. CDR1 is MNHEY and CDR2 is SMNVEV in the germline V gene (reference sequence). CDR3 in DNA: TGTGCCAGCAGCGCGGGACCAATTTTTGGGGACAATGAGCAGTTCTTC. Residues: CASSAGPIFGDNEQFF.

This chain joins TRBV7-6 and TRBJ2-3, with TRBD1 matching over 7 bases. Losses at the gene ends were 1 base for V and 0 bases for J; bases not matched to a gene: 10. The CDR3 has 18 amino acids. Germline V lookup: CDR1 SGHVS, CDR2 FNYEAQ. CDR3 amino acids: CASSLVPTGRVSTDTQYF. The CDR3 bases are TGTGCCAGCAGCTTAGTGCCGACAGGGCGCGTGAGCACAGATACGCAGTATTTT. Variable domain in full (rest from reference TRBV7-6 and TRBJ2-3): GAGVSQSPRYKVTKRGQDVALRCDPISGHVSLYWYRQALGQGPEFLTYFNYEAQQDKSGLPNDRFSAERPEGSISTLTIQRTEQRDSAMYRCASSLVPTGRVSTDTQYFGPGTRLTVL.

This rearrangement joins TRBV2 to TRBJ2-3; 7 nucleotides match TRBD2. Per germline, CDR1 SNHLY and CDR2 FYNNEI. Trimming at V came to 5 bases and at J to 3 bases, leaving 5 bases not matched to a gene. The CDR3 is made up of 14 amino acids. CDR3 DNA: TGTGCCAGCAGTAGGCTAGCGGTAACAGATACGCAGTATTTT. Translated, it gives CASSRLAVTDTQYF.

The sample holds one count of this clone. V is TRBV28 and J is TRBJ2-1; 9 bases are a match to TRBD1. V shed 10 bases, J shed 8 bases, and the junction held 15 bases outside the gene matches. CDR1 and CDR2 (germline): MDHEN, SYDVKM. The CDR3 length is 15 residues. CDR3 loop: CATLPGQGYGYEQFF. CDR3 bases: TGTGCCACCTTACCGGGACAGGGTTATGGATATGAGCAGTTCTTC. The entire variable domain, with the rest obtained from reference TRBV28 and TRBJ2-1, is as follows: DVKVTQSSRYLVKRTGEKVFLECVQDMDHENMFWYRQDPGLGLRLIYFSYDVKMKEKGDIPEGYSVSREKKERFSLILESASTNQTSMYLCATLPGQGYGYEQFFGPGTRLTVL.

The V and J genes are TRBV3-1 (or the pseudogene TRBV3-2) and TRBJ1-2, with D tentatively TRBD1 (6 bases). Per the germline V gene, CDR1 is LGHDT and CDR2 is YNNKEL (reference sequence). V was trimmed by 0 bases and J by 8 bases, leaving 13 bases between them. CDR3 length: 14 amino acids. CDR3 coding DNA: TGTGCCAGCAGCCAAGATAGGGGGGTTGAGGGCTACACCTTC. Amino acids: CASSQDRGVEGYTF.

V and J are TRBV7-8 and TRBJ2-1, with 13 bases aligning to TRBD2. The CDR3 loop spans 17 amino acids. The germline V gene encodes CDR1 SGHVS and CDR2 FQNEAQ. Unmatched junction bases numbered 13, after V lost 4 bases and J lost 10 bases. CDR3 sequence reads: CASSSTSGGPGPREQFF. CDR3 in DNA: TGTGCCAGCAGCTCGACTAGCGGGGGGCCGGGACCGCGGGAGCAGTTCTTC.

The chain couples TRBV5-4 to TRBJ2-5; D remains ambiguous. Looked up from germline, CDR1 is SGHNT and CDR2 is YYREEE (reference sequence). This CDR3 region has 13 residues. Trimming cost V 1 base and J 5 bases, with 9 bases left between them. CDR3 nucleotides: TGTGCCAGCAGCTTGAGGCTGCTTGAGACCCAGTACTTC. Translating gives CASSLRLLETQYF.

This clone was counted once. This rearrangement joins TRBV12-3 or TRBV12-4 to TRBJ1-2; 9 nucleotides agree with TRBD1. The CDR3 is 13 residues long. V shed 6 bases and J 2 bases; nucleotides not matched to a gene: 1. The CDR3 DNA reads TGTGCCAGCAGAGGGACAGGGAACTATGGCTACACCTTC. Protein sequence: CASRGTGNYGYTF.

V usage is TRBV19 and J usage is TRBJ2-3; 15 bases are shared with TRBD2. Trimming cost V 6 bases and J 9 bases; bases outside gene matches: 13. The CDR3 is 17 residues long. CDR1 is LNHDA and CDR2 is SQIVND in the germline V gene (reference sequence). The CDR3 loop reads CASRRTSGGAGFDTQYF. CDR3 coding DNA: TGTGCCAGTAGGAGGACTAGCGGGGGGGCCGGGTTCGACACGCAGTATTTT.

The V call is TRBV6-1, the J call TRBJ2-7; D remains unclear. The ends were cut back, 3 bases at V and 5 bases at J, with 14 bases in the middle. The CDR3 runs 14 residues. Germline CDR1 is MNHNS and CDR2 is SASEGT. CDR3 bases: TGTGCCAGCAGTGAGGGGTGGGCGCCCAACGAGCAGTACTTC. This encodes CASSEGWAPNEQYF.

This chain connects TRBV20-1 to TRBJ1-2; maybe TRBD1 (5 bases). The CDR3 has 11 amino acids. Trimming stripped 5 bases from V and 8 bases from J, with 12 bases between. CDR1 is DFQATT and CDR2 is SNEGSKA in the germline V gene (reference sequence). In nucleotides, the CDR3 is TGCAGTGCTCGCGGGGGTCACGGCTACACCTTC. It translates to CSARGGHGYTF.

The rearrangement uses TRBV4-1 and TRBJ2-1; TRBD2 matches 13 bases. Germline CDR1 reads MGHRA; CDR2 reads YSYEKL. The junction had 5 bases not matched to a gene; V was cut back by 4 bases and J by 5 bases. The CDR3 is 16 amino acids. CDR3 coding DNA: TGCGCCAGCAGCCCCTGGACTAGCGGGGGAAACAATGAGCAGTTCTTC. Its protein product is CASSPWTSGGNNEQFF.

The chain carries TRBV6-5 and TRBJ2-5; no clear D gene. The CDR3 spans 12 residues. Per the germline V gene, CDR1 is MNHEY and CDR2 is SVGAGI. V lost 2 bases, J lost 0 bases, and 1 base lay in between. The CDR3: CASSYNQETQYF. Written as DNA, the CDR3 is TGTGCCAGCAGTTACAACCAAGAGACCCAGTACTTC.

With respect to this clone: A junction end diverges from the germline sequence, so it may reflect a read error. This chain connects TRBV19 to TRBJ2-7; 7 nucleotides align to TRBD2. CDR3 length equals 13 residues. Germline V gives CDR1 LNHDA, CDR2 SQIVND (reference sequence). The CDR3 DNA reads TGTGCCAGTAGTCCGGGGGGAGCCTACGGGCAGTACTTC. Encoded protein: CASSPGGAYGQYF. The variable domain in full, completed from reference TRBV19 and TRBJ2-7, reads DGGITQSPKYLFRKEGQNVTLSCEQNLNHDAMYWYRQDPGQGLRLIYYSQIVNDFQKGDIAEGYSVSREKKESFPLTVTSAQKNPTAFYLCASSPGGAYGQYFGPGTRLTVT.

The chain employs TRBV19 and TRBJ1-2, with 8 bases fitting TRBD1. Trimming at V came to 7 bases and at J to 4 bases, leaving 8 bases not matched to a gene. The CDR3 spans 14 residues. The germline V gene has CDR1 LNHDA and CDR2 SQIVND (reference sequence). CDR3 region: CASNRDRTFYGYTF. Here the CDR3 DNA reads TGTGCCAGTAACCGGGACAGGACCTTCTATGGCTACACCTTC.

The V and J genes are TRBV10-3 and TRBJ2-7; TRBD1 or TRBD2 may be the D gene (5 bases each). The CDR3 is 13 amino acids. V shed 7 bases and J shed 2 bases, with 12 bases lying between them. Germline V gene data show CDR1 as ENHRY and CDR2 as SYGVKD. DNA of the CDR3: TGTGCCATCAAGGGACGGCCTACCTACGAGCAGTACTTC. Encoded protein: CAIKGRPTYEQYF.

This clone was seen a few times. This chain joins TRBV2 and TRBJ1-1; 7 nucleotides match TRBD1. After removal of 6 bases from V and 1 base from J, the junction contained 2 bases not matched to a gene. Germline values: CDR1 SNHLY, CDR2 FYNNEI. The CDR3 is 13 residues long. The CDR3 reads CASRGDRNTEAFF. CDR3 nucleotide sequence: TGTGCCAGCAGAGGGGACAGGAACACTGAAGCTTTCTTT. The full variable domain, completed using reference TRBV2 and TRBJ1-1, is EPEVTQTPSHQVTQMGQEVILRCVPISNHLYFYWYRQILGQKVEFLVSFYNNEISEKSEIFDDQFSVERPDGSNFTLKIRSTKLEDSAMYFCASRGDRNTEAFFGQGTRLTVV.